The 21 T cell receptor beta chains listed next were all sequenced from one sample in a study of regulatory T cells in long-lasting Graves disease. Indicated time point: newly diagnosed GD, antithyroid drugs for less than 3 months. TCR sequences were obtained from RNA taken from PBMCs. Arm-PCR of CDR3 regions and iRepertoire HTBI primers were the basis on which TCR beta libraries were built. From the multiplex PCR reads, TCRdb called clonotypes with MiXCR, one entry per CDR3 protein. The table records approximately 470,000 distinct CDR3 sequences, around 16% of them present only once. This sample was shared with a second study, whose subject was T cells in Graves' hyperthyroidism and ophthalmopathy.

The specimen comprised peripheral blood mononuclear cells (PBMCs), sampled at new diagnosis, from a patient treated with antithyroid drugs. Receptors originate from a man aged 40-49 years with Graves disease.

This clonotype was seen a single time. The chain recombines TRBV4-1 with TRBJ2-3, with D perhaps being TRBD1 or TRBD2 (5 bases each). CDR3 length equals 15 residues. CDR1 and CDR2 (germline): MGHRA, YSYEKL. V lost 0 bases and J lost 6, with 13 bases in between. As DNA, the CDR3 is TGCGCCAGCAGCCAAGATTGGGGGTTTCGGGATACGCAGTATTTT. Translated, it gives CASSQDWGFRDTQYF.

This clonotype appeared many times. Sequence at one end of the junction differs from germline and may be a read error. CDR3 DNA: TGTGCCAGCAGCTTACGACTTGACAGGGCCTACGGGCAGTACTTC. Residues: CASSLRLDRAYGQYF. The chain uses TRBV7-2 and TRBJ2-7, with 7 bases identical to TRBD1. Germline V gene sequence: CDR1 SGHTA, CDR2 FQGNSA. CDR3 length: 15 residues.

The rearrangement links TRBV30 to TRBJ2-3, with D possibly matching TRBD1 (5 bases). Deletions cut 3 bases from V and 4 bases from J, with 11 bases between. Looked up from germline, CDR1 is GTSNPN and CDR2 is SVGIG (reference sequence). This CDR3 comprises 13 residues. CDR3 bases: TGTGCCTGGAGCAGGGTTTTGGCAGATACGCAGTATTTT. Protein: CAWSRVLADTQYF.

The chain recombines TRBV30 with TRBJ2-7; D not certain. This CDR3 spans 14 amino acids. Trimming pared 0 bases from V and 2 bases from J, leaving 11 bases between. Germline assignment: CDR1 GTSNPN and CDR2 SVGIG (reference sequence). CDR3 amino acids: CAWSVDSRTYEQYF. The CDR3 nucleotides are TGTGCCTGGAGTGTAGATAGCAGGACCTACGAGCAGTACTTC.

This clonotype has at least ten counts. The V gene is TRBV28, the J gene TRBJ2-7; 12 bases are shared with TRBD1. Germline lookup yields CDR1 MDHEN and CDR2 SYDVKM. Trimming took 4 bases from V and 5 from J; bases not matched to a gene: 9. The CDR3 is 16 residues long. The CDR3 DNA sequence: TGTGCCAGCAGTTCCCACGAGGGACAGGGGGCGGACGAGCAGTACTTC. This sequence encodes CASSSHEGQGADEQYF.

The gene calls are TRBV6-1 and TRBJ2-5; D is possibly TRBD1 or TRBD2 (5 bases each). The CDR3 spans 13 residues. Germline CDR1 MNHNS, CDR2 SASEGT. Trimming left V 7 bases short and J 5 bases short, with 14 bases between. The CDR3 loop is CASTQGGWETQYF. CDR3 coding DNA: TGTGCCAGCACCCAGGGCGGGTGGGAGACCCAGTACTTC.

This clonotype came up many times. The chain is built from TRBV11-2 and TRBJ1-1, with D maybe TRBD1 (5 bases). Trimming took off 1 base at V and 5 bases at J, with 17 bases between the two ends. The CDR3 runs 16 residues. The V gene's germline CDR1 is SGHAT and CDR2 FQNNGV. The CDR3, as DNA: TGTGCCAGCAGCTTAGGCCCGGGTTTGGGGGGGACTGAAGCTTTCTTT. Translating it yields CASSLGPGLGGTEAFF.

Regarding this clonotype: A far bigger clonotype differs at one base, so this is likely a read error. The chain recombines TRBV5-1 with TRBJ2-3; weak D call: TRBD2 (6 bases). The J call may be wrong; the DNA end is better matched by TRBJ2-1. CDR1 is SGHRS, CDR2 YFSETQ, per germline. The length of the CDR3 is 13 residues. The CDR3 loop reads CASSLSPRLVQFF. The CDR3 region has the DNA TGCGCCAGCAGCTTGAGTCCGCGACTAGTGCAGTTCTTC.

This clonotype was counted ten times or more. The chain combines TRBV7-8 with TRBJ2-7; a possible D gene is TRBD1 (6 bases). CDR1 is SGHVS, CDR2 FQNEAQ, per germline. The CDR3 sequence is 14 residues long. With 10 bases removed from V and 0 bases from J, the gap between germline ends came to 16 bases. For the CDR3, the DNA is TGTGCCAAAAGGGGGTTCCCTAACTCCTACGAGCAGTACTTC. This gives the protein CAKRGFPNSYEQYF.

Ten or more counts support this clonotype. The germline gene is not matched at one end of the junction; a read error may be the cause. This chain connects TRBV5-1 to TRBJ2-1; 8 bases match TRBD1. The CDR3 runs 17 residues. Germline V gene sequence: CDR1 SGHRS, CDR2 YFSETQ. Here the CDR3 DNA reads TGTGCCAGCAGCTCACTTCCCGGGACAGGAATCTACAATGAGCAGTTCTTC. Translated: CASSSLPGTGIYNEQFF.

This clonotype was detected ten times or more. The rearrangement uses TRBV7-2 and TRBJ2-3; D is possibly TRBD2 (6 bases). V was trimmed by 5 bases and J by 2 bases, leaving 17 bases between them. The CDR3 covers 16 residues. CDR1 and CDR2 from the germline V gene are SGHTA and FQGNSA. The CDR3 protein is CASSDTLAGPTDTQYF. CDR3 DNA: TGTGCCAGCAGCGATACTTTGGCGGGACCCACAGATACGCAGTATTTT.

In its sample, this clonotype was seen many times. The chain is built from TRBV5-1 and TRBJ2-5; 8 bases fit TRBD2. The CDR3 contains 17 residues. The germline V gene has CDR1 SGHRS and CDR2 YFSETQ. The ends lost 2 bases at V and 1 base at J; junction bases unmatched: 10. The CDR3 DNA is TGCGCCAGCAGCTTTGTGATCAGCGGGAGATCCCAAGAGACCCAGTACTTC. Protein product: CASSFVISGRSQETQYF.

There are a few counts of this clonotype. This CDR3 is CSGGLADKDTQYF. The CDR3 DNA reads TGCAGCGGGGGACTAGCGGATAAAGATACGCAGTATTTT. The chain employs TRBV29-1 and TRBJ2-3; TRBD2 aligns across 11 bases. CDR1 SQVTM and CDR2 ANQGSEA come from the germline V gene. This CDR3 contains 13 residues. V gave up 7 bases and J gave up 5 bases; unmatched junction bases: 5.

The CDR3 loop is CASSLMGGRFNEQFF. As DNA, the CDR3 is TGTGCCAGCAGTTTAATGGGGGGGCGCTTCAATGAGCAGTTCTTC. The rearrangement uses TRBV12-3 or TRBV12-4 and TRBJ2-1; D might be TRBD2 (7 bases). The CDR3 runs 15 residues. V was clipped by 2 bases and J by 6 bases, with 14 bases between them.

There are a few counts of this clonotype. The genes are TRBV20-1 and TRBJ2-4, with 8 nucleotides matching TRBD2. Unmatched junction bases numbered 7, after V lost 1 base and J lost 5 bases. This CDR3 has 15 amino acids. Germline values: CDR1 DFQATT, CDR2 SNEGSKA (reference sequence). The CDR3 DNA sequence: TGCAGTGCTAGAGGGCAGCGGGAGAGGGAAAACATTCAGTACTTC. It is translated as CSARGQRERENIQYF.

This clonotype was recorded many times. The chain joins TRBV20-1 to TRBJ2-7, with D possibly TRBD1 on 5 matching bases. The CDR3 contains 14 residues. The germline V gene has CDR1 DFQATT and CDR2 SNEGSKA (reference sequence). V shed 0 bases and J shed 2 bases, with 11 bases lying between them. CDR3 residues: CSAREQGNTYEQYF. Written as DNA, the CDR3 is TGCAGTGCTAGAGAGCAGGGTAATACCTACGAGCAGTACTTC.

The chain uses TRBV14 and TRBJ2-5, with no clear D. The CDR3 spans 14 residues. Germline V lookup: CDR1 SGHDN, CDR2 FVKESK. The ends were cut back, 0 bases at V and 6 bases at J, with 11 bases in the middle. CDR3 residues: CASSQDLGGQTQYF. CDR3 DNA: TGTGCCAGCAGCCAAGATTTGGGCGGCCAGACCCAGTACTTC.

Ten or more counts support this clonotype. The chain is built from TRBV7-8 and TRBJ2-3; 12 bases are shared with TRBD1. CDR3 length: 19 residues. Germline CDR1 SGHVS, CDR2 FQNEAQ. Unmatched junction bases numbered 11, after V lost 3 bases and J lost 1 base. In nucleotides, the CDR3 is TGTGCCAGCAGCTTGACCGGGACAGGGGGCAATAGAGGCACAGATACGCAGTATTTT. Its translation is CASSLTGTGGNRGTDTQYF.

The chain has TRBV7-9 and TRBJ2-1, with 7 bases aligning to TRBD2. There are 17 residues in the CDR3. CDR1 SEHNR and CDR2 FQNEAQ come from the germline V gene (reference sequence). Trimming cost V 2 bases and J 12 bases; bases outside gene matches: 19. This CDR3 is CASSLKGAREWGVRQFF. The CDR3 DNA follows: TGTGCCAGCAGCTTAAAAGGTGCGCGGGAGTGGGGTGTGCGGCAGTTCTTC.

This clonotype occurred many times. For the CDR3, the DNA is TGTGCCAGCACCCCAGACAGTTTATATGGCTACACCTTC. Amino acid sequence: CASTPDSLYGYTF. The chain joins TRBV7-9 to TRBJ1-2, with a possible D match to TRBD1 (5 bases). The CDR3 loop spans 13 amino acids. The V gene's germline CDR1 is SEHNR and CDR2 FQNEAQ (reference sequence). The germline V and J ends were trimmed by 7 bases and 5 bases, with 14 bases remaining between them. Filled out from reference TRBV7-9 and TRBJ1-2, the complete variable domain reads DTGVSQNPRHKITKRGQNVTFRCDPISEHNRLYWYRQTLGQGPEFLTYFQNEAQLEKSRLLSDRFSAERPKGSFSTLEIQRTEQGDSAMYLCASTPDSLYGYTFGSGTRLTVV.

The rearrangement links TRBV7-9 to TRBJ1-2; D may be TRBD1 (5 bases). Germline assignment: CDR1 SEHNR and CDR2 FQNEAQ (reference sequence). CDR3 length: 16 amino acids. V lost 4 bases, J lost 6 bases, and 21 bases lay in between. CDR3 sequence (DNA): TGTGCCAGCAGCTGGGGTTCCGGTGACAGTTTCAATGGCTACACCTTC. This encodes CASSWGSGDSFNGYTF.